This T cell receptor beta chain was identified during a study of cytomegalovirus exposure and HLA in healthy donors. 13 Jbeta primers and 60 Vbeta primers were used for the PCR. Measured with immunoSEQ multiplex PCR; TCRdb has only the in-frame clones, and not every one. The sample includes around 180,000 clones, more than 65% of them seen just once. In germline, CDR1 is LNHNV, CDR2 YYDKDF (reference sequence). V dropped 9 bases and J dropped 0 bases, with 15 bases sitting between them. There are 15 residues in the CDR3. The chain has TRBV15 and TRBJ1-5; the D gene is possibly TRBD1 (6 bases). This receptor was taken from a girl aged 2-10 years in good health and CMV-seropositive. The source material was PBMCs. CDR3 DNA: TGTGCCACTTCACAAGAGGACAGTAGCAATCAGCCCCAGCATTTT. It translates to CATSQEDSSNQPQHF.